This T cell receptor beta chain was identified in a study of shared clonotypes between healthy human individuals. Naive CD4+ cells were CD45RA-selected; the remaining cells were memory. Source study methods: ImmunoSEQ output lacked quality scores and full-length reads, limiting matched filtering. Method: immunoSEQ multiplex PCR; TCRdb's copy keeps in-frame clones and lacks some. For V, J and clone size, that table is used; D and trimming come from the DNA. The table has about 710,000 clones, roughly 72% seen once. The ends were cut back, 3 bases at V and 8 bases at J, with 25 bases in the middle. Germline V lookup: CDR1 SGHAT, CDR2 FQNNGV. The CDR3 is 18 amino acids.

The J gene is TRBJ1-4, the V gene TRBV11-2; D call uncertain. Sequencing input: memory CD4+ T cells sorted from blood. Subset: CD45RA-negative fraction. The source of this sequence is a woman aged 30 to 39 in good health. The CDR3 loop is CASSFFRAQTVGREKLFF. In nucleotides, the CDR3 is TGTGCCAGCAGCTTCTTTAGGGCGCAAACCGTGGGCCGAGAAAAACTGTTTTTT. The full variable domain, in which reference TRBV11-2 and TRBJ1-4 provide the parts outside the CDR3, is EAGVAQSPRYKIIEKRQSVAFWCNPISGHATLYWYQQILGQGPKLLIQFQNNGVVDDSQLPKDRFSAERLKGVDSTLKIQPAKLEDSAVYLCASSFFRAQTVGREKLFFGSGTQLSVL.